This TCR beta chain was sequenced for a study of brain T cells in children with intractable seizures. Study-level points and caveats: Pre- and post-surgery blood differed in depth, so pre-surgery absences may be undersampling. Only CDR3 sequence similarity suggested viral specificity, without known HCMV serostatus.

The CDR3 has 14 amino acids. With regard to this clone: The antigen is undetermined.

The data were produced by immunoSEQ multiplex PCR, yet TCRdb's version contains in-frame clones alone and is incomplete. This repertoire shows 110,000 or so clones, 90% to 95% found once; its top ten account for approximately 3.9%. The TCR sequence derives from a boy younger than two with hemimegalencephaly and intractable seizures. Specimen: peripheral blood, collected at surgery. The rearrangement links TRBV21-1 to TRBJ2-4. TRBV21-1 is marked as a pseudogene. DNA for the CDR3: TGTGCCAGCAGCAAAGGGGCGAGAAGGGACATTCAGTACTTC. The encoded protein is CASSKGARRDIQYF.